The 6 T cell receptor beta chains given below trace back to one sample, sequenced in a study of a mutant IDH1 vaccine in newly diagnosed glioma. Assay used: immunoSEQ multiplex PCR; TCRdb lists only in-frame clones, some missing. The table shows some 33,000 clones, with roughly 90% occurring only once. No antigens are known for them. Described time point: week 23, last vaccination. Each dose delivered 300 ug of mutant IDH1 20-mer peptide subcutaneously with imiquimod. The material sequenced was PBMCs, taken from a glioma patient whose treatment included an IDH1 peptide vaccine. The source of these receptors is a man between 40 and 49 years old with glioma.

This sequence joins TRBV28 and TRBJ1-6; 12 bases align to TRBD1. Per the germline V gene, CDR1 is MDHEN and CDR2 is SYDVKM. J gave up 5 bases and V 5 bases, and 1 base lay outside the gene matches. The CDR3 has 15 residues. CDR3 sequence reads: CASSGDRGHNSPLHF. CDR3 nucleotides: TGTGCCAGCAGTGGGGACAGGGGGCATAATTCACCCCTCCACTTT.

This chain connects TRBV28 to TRBJ1-2; D is undetermined. The CDR3 runs 11 residues. CDR1 MDHEN and CDR2 SYDVKM come from the germline V gene. The V and J ends lost 11 bases and 3 bases respectively, with 10 bases between them. CDR3 bases: TGTGCCCTGGGCAGAGACTATGGCTACACCTTC. Its translation is CALGRDYGYTF.

The chain carries TRBV7-6 and TRBJ2-1; D assignment may be TRBD1 or TRBD2 (5 bases each). The CDR3 spans 15 residues. Germline assignment: CDR1 SGHVS and CDR2 FNYEAQ. Between the trimmed V and J ends, which lost 2 bases and 0 bases, there was a span of 8 bases. CDR3 nucleotides: TGTGCCAGCAGCTTAATAGGGACCTCCTACAATGAGCAGTTCTTC. This gives the protein CASSLIGTSYNEQFF.

The rearrangement links TRBV10-3 to TRBJ1-2, with 7 positions matching TRBD1. CDR1 ENHRY and CDR2 SYGVKD come from the germline V gene. Trimming removed 8 bases from V and 7 bases from J; junction bases left unmatched: 10. The CDR3 is 13 amino acids. Here the CDR3 reads CAIGKGAGPGYTF. The CDR3 DNA reads TGTGCCATCGGGAAGGGGGCGGGTCCTGGCTACACCTTC.

The V call is TRBV7-9, the J call TRBJ1-2; 8 nucleotides agree with TRBD1. The CDR3 extends over 14 amino acids. Germline V gene sequence: CDR1 SEHNR, CDR2 FQNEAQ (reference sequence). J lost 6 bases, V lost 5 bases, and 8 bases had no gene match. CDR3 bases: TGTGCCAGCAGCCCATCGGACAGGGTCGATGGCTACACCTTC. Translated, it gives CASSPSDRVDGYTF.

This clone was picked up one time. V and J are TRBV18 and TRBJ1-1, with 7 nucleotides matching TRBD1. The trim removed 4 bases at V and 0 bases at J, leaving 2 bases unmatched. The CDR3 runs 14 residues. CDR1 is KGHSH and CDR2 is LQKENI in the germline V gene. The CDR3 loop is CASSQGQLNTEAFF. The CDR3 nucleotides read TGTGCCAGCTCACAGGGACAGTTGAACACTGAAGCTTTCTTT.